The 27 T cell receptor beta chains below all came from one sample that was sequenced in a study of CD8 T cells in ankylosing spondylitis. Overall study results and limits: Blood of patients with ankylosing spondylitis appeared to be characterized by a TCR beta motif of roughly eight highly homologous variants.

Their antigens are not known. TCRdb ran MiXCR on the 5' RACE reads and lists one entry per CDR3 protein. The sample contains roughly 90,000 distinct CDR3 sequences, around 8.3% of which appear only once. Sequencing input: blood, either unsorted or a sorted T cell fraction (not recorded which). The receptors were sampled from a male donor with ankylosing spondylitis.

The chain joins TRBV2 to TRBJ2-7; 7 nucleotides agree with TRBD2. V lost 8 bases, J lost 3 bases, and 4 bases stayed unmatched. Germline V gene sequence: CDR1 SNHLY, CDR2 FYNNEI. The CDR3 totals 12 residues. The CDR3 loop reads CASGRENYEQYV. CDR3 in DNA: TGTGCCAGCGGGCGGGAGAACTACGAGCAGTACGTC.

The V and J genes are TRBV19 and TRBJ2-1; no clear D gene. Germline V lookup: CDR1 LNHDA, CDR2 SQIVND (reference sequence). V was pared by 3 bases and J by 4 bases, with 13 bases between. This CDR3 has 15 residues. The CDR3 reads CASSIVASLYNEQFF. As DNA, the CDR3 is TGTGCCAGTAGTATCGTAGCTTCTTTATACAATGAGCAGTTCTTC.

The table lists this clonotype with many counts. The chain has TRBV20-1 and TRBJ2-1, with TRBD2 identical over 7 bases. Germline CDR1 is DFQATT and CDR2 is SNEGSKA (reference sequence). The CDR3 covers 14 residues. The trim removed 1 base at V and 5 bases at J, leaving 5 bases unmatched. The CDR3 nucleotides are TGCAGTGCTAGAGCTGGCGGGAGTCACAATGAGCAGTTCTTC. This sequence encodes CSARAGGSHNEQFF.

This clonotype was found many times. The rearrangement uses TRBV7-2 and TRBJ2-1, with TRBD2 matching 8 bases. Germline assignment: CDR1 SGHTA and CDR2 FQGNSA. J gave up 6 bases and V 5 bases, and 12 bases lay outside the gene matches. This CDR3 contains 16 residues. This CDR3 is CASSPAAGVEGNEQFF. CDR3 bases: TGTGCCAGCAGCCCAGCAGCGGGGGTTGAAGGCAATGAGCAGTTCTTC.

The table lists this clonotype with many counts. The V and J genes are TRBV12-3 or TRBV12-4 and TRBJ1-2; D uncertain. V lost 4 bases to trimming and J lost 8 bases, with 8 bases between them. This CDR3 comprises 11 residues. Here the CDR3 DNA reads TGTGCCAGCAGTTCTCTGGGGGGCTACACCTTC. Amino acid sequence: CASSSLGGYTF.

This clonotype was recorded at least ten times. The V call is TRBV20-1, the J call TRBJ2-1; a weak D match, TRBD1 (6 bases). V was pared by 3 bases and J by 0 bases, with 21 bases between. The germline V gene encodes CDR1 DFQATT and CDR2 SNEGSKA (reference sequence). The CDR3 covers 18 residues. The CDR3 sequence is CSARKGVTTTFSYNEQFF. The CDR3 DNA reads as TGCAGTGCTAGGAAGGGGGTTACGACTACCTTCTCCTACAATGAGCAGTTCTTC.

As regards this clonotype: Germline is not matched at one junction end, which may reflect a read error. V is TRBV28 and J is TRBJ2-2; TRBD2 agrees at 7 bases. CDR1 is MDHEN, CDR2 SYDVKM, per germline. The CDR3 contains 14 residues. The CDR3 bases are TGTGCCAGCAGTATTACTAGCGTCCCCGGGGGGCTGTTTTTT. It yields the protein CASSITSVPGGLFF.

The CDR3 loop is CASSKTGSPAGELFF. The CDR3 nucleotides read TGCGCCAGCAGCAAAACCGGGTCCCCGGCCGGGGAGCTGTTTTTT. This sequence joins TRBV4-1 and TRBJ2-2, with unresolved D. This CDR3 region has 15 residues. Germline V gene sequence: CDR1 MGHRA, CDR2 YSYEKL. Trimming removed 5 bases at V and 6 bases at J, with 16 bases between.

This clonotype was seen ten or more times. The genes are TRBV10-3 and TRBJ2-2; a possible D gene is TRBD2 (5 bases). With 2 bases removed from V and 4 bases from J, the gap between germline ends came to 14 bases. This CDR3 has 16 amino acids. From germline, CDR1 is ENHRY and CDR2 SYGVKD. CDR3 DNA sequence: TGTGCCATCAGTGAGCCCGGACTGGTTGGCACCGGGGAGCTGTTTTTT. This gives the protein CAISEPGLVGTGELFF.

This clonotype was recorded many times. The V call is TRBV10-2, the J call TRBJ1-3; D is undetermined. The length of the CDR3 is 17 residues. Per the germline V gene, CDR1 is WSHSY and CDR2 is SAAADI. V lost 0 bases, J lost 0 bases, and 12 bases lay in between. The CDR3 region has the DNA TGCGCCAGCAGTGAGTCAAGAGGGAGGATCTCTGGAAACACCATATATTTT. It encodes CASSESRGRISGNTIYF.

This clonotype has only a few counts. This chain links TRBV5-6 with TRBJ1-1, with a weak D call TRBD1 (5 bases). V was pared by 2 bases and J by 7 bases, with 12 bases between. Germline V gives CDR1 SGHDT, CDR2 YYEEEE. CDR3 length: 13 amino acids. Here the CDR3 reads CASSFSGHLEAFF. The CDR3 DNA reads as TGTGCCAGCAGCTTTTCCGGACACCTTGAAGCTTTCTTT.

There are many counts of this clonotype. The J gene is TRBJ2-1, the V gene TRBV6-1, with 8 positions matching TRBD2. Germline V gene sequence: CDR1 MNHNS, CDR2 SASEGT. The J segment lost 1 base and the V segment lost 8 bases, leaving 7 bases of the junction unmatched. This CDR3 has 15 amino acids. The chain's CDR3 is CASEAGAGSYNEQFF. CDR3 coding DNA: TGTGCCAGCGAAGCGGGAGCGGGGTCCTACAATGAGCAGTTCTTC.

The sample holds many counts of this clonotype. This chain connects TRBV2 to TRBJ2-1; unclear D gene. Trimming removed 1 base from V and 9 bases from J, with 7 bases in between. The CDR3 spans 12 residues. The germline V gene encodes CDR1 SNHLY and CDR2 FYNNEI. CDR3 amino acids: CASSEGGGEQFF. The CDR3 DNA reads as TGTGCCAGCAGTGAAGGGGGTGGTGAGCAGTTCTTC.

This clonotype was seen ten or more times. The chain is built from TRBV5-1 and TRBJ2-7; a weak D match, TRBD2 (6 bases). Germline V gene sequence: CDR1 SGHRS, CDR2 YFSETQ. The CDR3 is 13 amino acids. Trimming removed 2 bases from V and 3 bases from J, with 9 bases in between. CDR3 sequence reads: CASSLTSNYEQYF. The CDR3 DNA is TGCGCCAGCAGCTTAACTAGCAACTACGAGCAGTACTTC.

Ten or more counts support this clonotype. The CDR3 region is CASSFGQGLQPQHF. The CDR3 DNA is TGTGCCAGCAGCTTTGGACAGGGATTACAGCCCCAGCATTTT. The J gene is TRBJ1-5, the V gene TRBV7-9, with TRBD1 matching over 8 bases. This CDR3 is built from 14 residues. J was trimmed by 7 bases and V by 3 bases; bases with no gene match: 5. CDR1 and CDR2 from the germline V gene are SEHNR and FQNEAQ (reference sequence).

The chain has TRBV7-6 and TRBJ1-1; D call uncertain. The V gene's germline CDR1 is SGHVS and CDR2 FNYEAQ. The V end was cut by 5 bases, the J end by 5 bases, with 9 bases between. The CDR3 extends over 12 amino acids. CDR3 in DNA: TGTGCCAGCAGCACGGACGGTACTGAAGCTTTCTTT. Amino acid sequence: CASSTDGTEAFF.

This clonotype was found a few times. This sequence joins TRBV6-1 and TRBJ1-1, with D unresolved. With 4 bases removed from V and 1 base from J, the gap between germline ends came to 13 bases. Germline CDR1 reads MNHNS; CDR2 reads SASEGT. This CDR3 spans 15 amino acids. The CDR3: CASSGRINGNTEAFF. In nucleotides, the CDR3 is TGTGCCAGCAGTGGACGGATCAACGGGAACACTGAAGCTTTCTTT.

In its sample, this clonotype was seen many times. The chain joins TRBV4-1 to TRBJ2-1; 7 nucleotides match TRBD1. V gave up 5 bases and J gave up 0 bases; unmatched junction bases: 4. The CDR3 consists of 15 residues. The germline V gene has CDR1 MGHRA and CDR2 YSYEKL. The chain's CDR3 is CASSTRDSSYNEQFF. The CDR3 DNA is TGCGCCAGCAGCACCCGGGACAGCTCCTACAATGAGCAGTTCTTC.

The rearrangement uses TRBV6-1 and TRBJ2-1, with 12 bases aligning to TRBD2. Germline V gene lookup returns CDR1 MNHNS and CDR2 SASEGT. After removal of 0 bases from V and 0 bases from J, the junction contained 9 bases not matched to a gene. There are 20 residues in the CDR3. The CDR3 DNA is TGTGCCAGCAGTGAAGCAGCAGGACTAGCGGGGAGCAGCTCCTACAATGAGCAGTTCTTC. This encodes CASSEAAGLAGSSSYNEQFF.

In this sample, this clonotype turned up many times. The genes are TRBV3-1 and TRBJ2-1; TRBD1 matches 7 bases. Trimming took 3 bases from V and 4 from J; bases not matched to a gene: 9. Looked up from germline, CDR1 is LGHDT and CDR2 is YNNKEL (reference sequence). The CDR3 has 16 residues. CDR3 sequence (DNA): TGTGCCAGCAGCCAGGGACAGTATGGTACTTACAATGAGCAGTTCTTC. Translated, it gives CASSQGQYGTYNEQFF.

This clonotype was seen only a few times. The chain carries TRBV15 and TRBJ1-1; a possible D gene is TRBD1 (5 bases). CDR1 and CDR2 (germline): LNHNV, YYDKDF (reference sequence). V was cut by 4 bases and J by 0 bases, with 9 bases left in between. The CDR3 extends over 14 amino acids. The CDR3 loop reads CATSKAGMNTEAFF. The CDR3 DNA follows: TGTGCCACCAGCAAGGCAGGGATGAACACTGAAGCTTTCTTT.

Ten or more counts support this clonotype. V gene TRBV7-9 combines with J gene TRBJ2-2, with D possibly called TRBD1 or TRBD2 (5 bases each). V shed 1 base and J shed 1 base, with 10 bases lying between them. CDR1 is SEHNR and CDR2 is FQNEAQ in the germline V gene (reference sequence). The CDR3 loop spans 16 amino acids. DNA for the CDR3: TGTGCCAGCAGCTTAGGAGAGGGGCGGAACACCGGGGAGCTGTTTTTT. It yields the protein CASSLGEGRNTGELFF. The full variable domain, completed using reference TRBV7-9 and TRBJ2-2, is DTGVSQNPRHKITKRGQNVTFRCDPISEHNRLYWYRQTLGQGPEFLTYFQNEAQLEKSRLLSDRFSAERPKGSFSTLEIQRTEQGDSAMYLCASSLGEGRNTGELFFGEGSRLTVL.

This clonotype was picked up many times. The V call is TRBV5-1, the J call TRBJ2-2; 7 bases match TRBD1. The CDR3 totals 15 residues. V trimming: 3 bases; J trimming: 5 bases; junction bases outside the gene matches: 7. Germline V gene lookup returns CDR1 SGHRS and CDR2 YFSETQ. The CDR3 DNA follows: TGCGCCAGCAGCTCTGAGGGACAGACGACCGGGGAGCTGTTTTTT. It specifies CASSSEGQTTGELFF.

This clonotype turned up a few times. This chain links TRBV25-1 with TRBJ1-1, with a tentative D call TRBD1 (5 bases). From germline, CDR1 is MGHDK and CDR2 SYGVNS. V was shortened by 2 bases and J by 3 bases, with 13 bases between the two germline ends. The CDR3 length is 15 residues. DNA of the CDR3: TGTGCCAGCAGTGAACTCCAGGGTTATTACACTGAAGCTTTCTTT. This encodes CASSELQGYYTEAFF.

This clonotype occurred many times. CDR3 in amino acids: CASTETGTHQETQYF. The CDR3 nucleotides are TGTGCCAGCACCGAGACAGGAACCCACCAAGAGACCCAGTACTTC. The chain employs TRBV12-3 or TRBV12-4 and TRBJ2-5, with TRBD1 as a possible D gene (6 bases). The CDR3 is made up of 15 amino acids. The ends were cut back, 7 bases at V and 0 bases at J, with 15 bases in the middle.

In this sample, this clonotype turned up many times. The V call is TRBV12-3 or TRBV12-4, the J call TRBJ2-5; a possible D gene is TRBD1 (5 bases). Trimming pared 8 bases from V and 8 bases from J, leaving 12 bases between. There are 11 residues in the CDR3. DNA of the CDR3: TGTGCCAGCGGCCCAGGGTCTACCCAGTACTTC. The encoded protein is CASGPGSTQYF.

This clonotype was picked up many times. V is TRBV29-1 and J is TRBJ2-1; 7 bases map to TRBD1. Germline V CDR1 and CDR2: SQVTM, ANQGSEA. There are 14 residues in the CDR3. The trim removed 3 bases at V and 8 bases at J, leaving 10 bases unmatched. For the CDR3, the DNA is TGCAGCGTTGAGTTGTTAGGGGGCATTTATGAGCAGTTCTTC. Protein sequence: CSVELLGGIYEQFF.